The 20 T cell receptor beta chains in this list originate from one sample, sequenced in a study of patients and donors after allogeneic stem cell transplantation. TCRdb independently ran MiXCR on the RT-PCR reads; one entry per CDR3 protein. Of 20,000 or so distinct CDR3 sequences in the sample, 4.5% to 6% are singletons; the top ten hold 35% to 45%. What was sequenced was blood, either unsorted or a sorted T cell fraction (not recorded which). The receptors were gathered from a human donor who was either an allogeneic HSCT recipient or a stem cell or donor lymphocyte infusion donor (not recorded which). It is not recorded whose cells these are; they may come from a transplant donor.

Many counts were recorded for this clonotype. The chain is built from TRBV12-3 or TRBV12-4 and TRBJ1-1; D is undetermined. Trimming took off 2 bases at V and 0 bases at J, with 4 bases between the two ends. The CDR3 sequence is 13 residues long. CDR3 sequence: CASSLRVNTEAFF. CDR3 bases: TGTGCCAGCAGTTTACGGGTGAACACTGAAGCTTTCTTT.

This clonotype was counted ten times or more. The V and J genes are TRBV9 and TRBJ2-1; TRBD2 aligns across 9 bases. The V segment lost 0 bases and the J segment 5 bases; nucleotides outside the gene matches: 6. The CDR3 is made up of 16 amino acids. Germline V gives CDR1 SGDLS, CDR2 YYNGEE. The CDR3 DNA reads as TGTGCCAGCAGCGTAGTTGCGGGGGGGGGACACAATGAGCAGTTCTTC. This encodes CASSVVAGGGHNEQFF. Supplemented by reference TRBV9 and TRBJ2-1, the full variable domain reads DSGVTQTPKHLITATGQRVTLRCSPRSGDLSVYWYQQSLDQGLQFLIQYYNGEERAKGNILERFSAQQFPDLHSELNLSSLELGDSALYFCASSVVAGGGHNEQFFGPGTRLTVL.

This clonotype has at least ten counts. The chain links TRBV7-9 to TRBJ2-7; 12 positions agree with TRBD1. Germline V gives CDR1 SEHNR, CDR2 FQNEAQ (reference sequence). The CDR3 consists of 17 residues. The J segment lost 0 bases and the V segment lost 4 bases, leaving 7 bases of the junction unmatched. CDR3 nucleotide sequence: TGTGCCAGCAGCTCCAGGGGGACAGGGGGCTTCTCCTACGAGCAGTACTTC. It encodes CASSSRGTGGFSYEQYF. Full variable domain (missing parts from reference TRBV7-9 and TRBJ2-7): DTGVSQNPRHKITKRGQNVTFRCDPISEHNRLYWYRQTLGQGPEFLTYFQNEAQLEKSRLLSDRFSAERPKGSFSTLEIQRTEQGDSAMYLCASSSRGTGGFSYEQYFGPGTRLTVT.

This clonotype was found many times. The chain is built from TRBV28 and TRBJ2-5, with TRBD2 identical over 12 bases. Trimming at V came to 6 bases and at J to 5 bases, leaving 10 bases not matched to a gene. The germline V gene encodes CDR1 MDHEN and CDR2 SYDVKM. The CDR3 runs to 16 residues. The CDR3 bases are TGTGCCAGCAGAACCTCTAGCGGGAGGGCCGGGGAGACCCAGTACTTC. Translated, it gives CASRTSSGRAGETQYF.

In this sample, this clonotype turned up many times. The V and J genes are TRBV4-1 and TRBJ2-7, with D maybe TRBD2 (6 bases). The germline V gene has CDR1 MGHRA and CDR2 YSYEKL. Trimming removed 4 bases at V and 0 bases at J, with 10 bases between. The CDR3 has 14 residues. The CDR3 protein is CASSRGESSYEQYF. In DNA, the CDR3 is TGCGCCAGCAGCCGGGGGGAAAGCTCCTACGAGCAGTACTTC.

This clonotype occurred many times. V usage is TRBV7-9 and J usage is TRBJ1-1; D remains ambiguous. CDR3 length: 13 residues. Trimming pared 5 bases from V and 6 bases from J, leaving 13 bases between. Per germline, CDR1 SEHNR and CDR2 FQNEAQ (reference sequence). As DNA, the CDR3 is TGTGCCAGCAGCCCCGGCAGGAGTGCTGAAGCTTTCTTT. Translated: CASSPGRSAEAFF.

This clonotype was seen ten or more times. V is TRBV5-1 and J is TRBJ2-1, with 7 bases fitting TRBD2. V dropped 0 bases and J dropped 8; count of bases not matched to a gene: 5. This CDR3 has 14 amino acids. The germline CDR1 and CDR2 sequences are SGHRS and YFSETQ. CDR3 sequence reads: CASSLAQAGDEQFF. Written as DNA, the CDR3 is TGCGCCAGCAGCTTGGCCCAGGCGGGAGATGAGCAGTTCTTC.

The gene calls are TRBV6-1 and TRBJ1-6, with TRBD1 as a possible D gene (6 bases). There are 16 residues in the CDR3. V was trimmed by 2 bases and J by 9 bases, leaving 17 bases between them. Germline assignment: CDR1 MNHNS and CDR2 SASEGT. CDR3 region: CASSETGGSYGSPLHF. CDR3 DNA sequence: TGTGCCAGCAGTGAAACTGGGGGCAGTTATGGTTCACCCCTCCACTTT.

This sequence joins TRBV29-1 and TRBJ2-3; 9 nucleotides agree with TRBD1. The CDR3 length is 15 residues. The V gene's germline CDR1 is SQVTM and CDR2 ANQGSEA. The V and J ends lost 2 bases and 1 base, in that order; junction bases with no gene match: 4. The chain's CDR3 is CSVERDRARTDTQYF. DNA of the CDR3: TGCAGCGTTGAAAGGGACAGGGCTCGCACAGATACGCAGTATTTT.

This clonotype was counted at least ten times. The chain uses TRBV5-6 and TRBJ1-1; unclear D gene. This CDR3 has 14 residues. Germline CDR1 is SGHDT and CDR2 is YYEEEE. V was clipped by 0 bases and J by 2 bases, with 8 bases between them. DNA of the CDR3: TGTGCCAGCAGCTTGGCCCGAGTTAACACTGAAGCTTTCTTT. Protein: CASSLARVNTEAFF.

This clonotype was found many times. The chain couples TRBV19 to TRBJ2-1, with D possibly TRBD1 on 6 matching bases. Per the germline V gene, CDR1 is LNHDA and CDR2 is SQIVND (reference sequence). The CDR3 is made up of 14 amino acids. V lost 9 bases, J lost 4 bases, and 16 bases lay in between. Written as DNA, the CDR3 is TGTGCCAGCACACGCAGGGGTAGGTACAATGAGCAGTTCTTC. Translation: CASTRRGRYNEQFF.

This clonotype was seen at least ten times. The chain is built from TRBV28 and TRBJ2-4, with a possible D match to TRBD1 (5 bases). The CDR3 is 15 residues long. Germline V gene sequence: CDR1 MDHEN, CDR2 SYDVKM. V dropped 5 bases and J dropped 2 bases, with 13 bases sitting between them. The CDR3 loop reads CASSGATDTKNIQYF. For the CDR3, the DNA is TGTGCCAGCAGTGGGGCTACAGATACCAAAAACATTCAGTACTTC. The full variable domain, with the rest looked up from reference TRBV28 and TRBJ2-4, is DVKVTQSSRYLVKRTGEKVFLECVQDMDHENMFWYRQDPGLGLRLIYFSYDVKMKEKGDIPEGYSVSREKKERFSLILESASTNQTSMYLCASSGATDTKNIQYFGAGTRLSVL.

In this sample, this clonotype turned up many times. V and J are TRBV24-1 and TRBJ1-6, with 8 bases identical to TRBD1. V was clipped by 9 bases and J by 9 bases; unmatched bases: 9. The CDR3 is 14 amino acids. CDR1 is KGHDR, CDR2 SFDVKD, per germline. The chain's CDR3 is CATAGQGRGSPLHF. CDR3 sequence (DNA): TGTGCCACCGCTGGACAGGGCAGGGGTTCACCCCTCCACTTT.

The V call is TRBV5-1, the J call TRBJ2-7; D not resolved. The CDR3 sequence is 13 residues long. The germline V gene encodes CDR1 SGHRS and CDR2 YFSETQ. Trimming pared 1 base from V and 3 bases from J, leaving 8 bases between. The CDR3 bases are TGCGCCAGCAGCTTGAACTCAGACTACGAGCAGTACTTC. Its translation: CASSLNSDYEQYF.

In this sample, this clonotype turned up many times. The chain employs TRBV24-1 and TRBJ2-1; 9 positions match TRBD2. Per the germline V gene, CDR1 is KGHDR and CDR2 is SFDVKD. J gave up 10 bases and V 5 bases, and 8 bases lay outside the gene matches. The length of the CDR3 is 14 residues. CDR3 protein: CATSAWREGREQFF. CDR3 DNA: TGTGCCACCAGTGCGTGGCGGGAGGGCCGGGAGCAGTTCTTC.

This clonotype has just one count. Since a much larger clone is just one base distant, this may be a read error. The chain couples TRBV21-1 to TRBJ2-3; the D call TRBD2 from the table was never checked on the DNA. TRBV21-1 is shown as a pseudogene. This CDR3 has 14 amino acids. The CDR3 region is CASSLAEITDPQYF. DNA of the CDR3: TGTGCCAGCAGCCTAGCGGAGATCACAGATCCGCAGTATTTT.

This chain joins TRBV7-9 and TRBJ2-5; a possible D gene is TRBD2 (7 bases). Trimming stripped 7 bases from V and 4 bases from J, with 19 bases between. CDR3 size: 15 residues. Germline V CDR1 and CDR2: SEHNR, FQNEAQ (reference sequence). Written as DNA, the CDR3 is TGTGCCAGCATTCCGTTGGGGGGGGGCCGAGAGACCCAGTACTTC. Translating gives CASIPLGGGRETQYF.

This clonotype was counted many times. The V and J genes are TRBV29-1 and TRBJ2-5; D is possibly TRBD2 (6 bases). Trimming took 2 bases from V and 1 from J, leaving 8 bases between them. Germline assignment: CDR1 SQVTM and CDR2 ANQGSEA. CDR3 length: 13 amino acids. CDR3 sequence reads: CSVEPGVQETQYF. In DNA form, the CDR3 reads TGCAGCGTTGAACCGGGGGTCCAAGAGACCCAGTACTTC.

This clonotype showed up many times. V gene TRBV7-9 combines with J gene TRBJ2-1; 7 bases line up with TRBD2. The CDR3 has 14 amino acids. CDR1 and CDR2 from the germline V gene are SEHNR and FQNEAQ (reference sequence). The junction had 3 bases not matched to a gene; V was cut back by 1 base and J by 6 bases. CDR3 DNA sequence: TGTGCCAGCAGCTTAGGCGGGAGAAGCAATGAGCAGTTCTTC. This codes for CASSLGGRSNEQFF. The full variable domain, its missing parts supplied by reference TRBV7-9 and TRBJ2-1, is DTGVSQNPRHKITKRGQNVTFRCDPISEHNRLYWYRQTLGQGPEFLTYFQNEAQLEKSRLLSDRFSAERPKGSFSTLEIQRTEQGDSAMYLCASSLGGRSNEQFFGPGTRLTVL.

This clonotype was found many times. The chain has TRBV6-6 and TRBJ1-2; D remains unclear. The germline V gene has CDR1 MNHNY and CDR2 SVGAGI (reference sequence). V gave up 6 bases and J gave up 5 bases, with 10 bases separating them. The CDR3 runs 12 residues. In nucleotides, the CDR3 is TGTGCCAGCAGCCGTAAACAGTATGGCTACACCTTC. The encoded protein is CASSRKQYGYTF.